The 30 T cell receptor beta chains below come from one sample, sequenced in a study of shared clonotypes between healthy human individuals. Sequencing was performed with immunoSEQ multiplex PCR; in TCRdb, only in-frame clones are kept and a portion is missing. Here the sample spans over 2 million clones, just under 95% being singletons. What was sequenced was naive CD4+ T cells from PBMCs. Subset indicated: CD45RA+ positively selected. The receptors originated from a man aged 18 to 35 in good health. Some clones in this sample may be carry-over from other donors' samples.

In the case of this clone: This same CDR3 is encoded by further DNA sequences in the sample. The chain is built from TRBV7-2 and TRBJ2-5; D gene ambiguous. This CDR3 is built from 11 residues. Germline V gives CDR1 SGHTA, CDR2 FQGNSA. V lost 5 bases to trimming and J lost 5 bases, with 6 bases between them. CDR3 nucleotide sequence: TGTGCCAGCAGCCCCGCCGAGACCCAGTACTTC. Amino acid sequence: CASSPAETQYF.

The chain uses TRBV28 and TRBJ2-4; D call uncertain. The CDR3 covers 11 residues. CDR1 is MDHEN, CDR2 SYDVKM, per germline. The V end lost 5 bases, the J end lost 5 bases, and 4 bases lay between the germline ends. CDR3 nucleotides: TGTGCCAGCAGTACCGAAAACATTCAGTACTTC. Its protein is CASSTENIQYF.

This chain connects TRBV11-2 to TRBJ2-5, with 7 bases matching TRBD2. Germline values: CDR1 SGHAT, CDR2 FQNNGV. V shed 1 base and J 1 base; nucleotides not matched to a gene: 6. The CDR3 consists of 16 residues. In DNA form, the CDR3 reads TGTGCCAGCAGCTTAGGTGTAGCGGGTTCCCAAGAGACCCAGTACTTC. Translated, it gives CASSLGVAGSQETQYF.

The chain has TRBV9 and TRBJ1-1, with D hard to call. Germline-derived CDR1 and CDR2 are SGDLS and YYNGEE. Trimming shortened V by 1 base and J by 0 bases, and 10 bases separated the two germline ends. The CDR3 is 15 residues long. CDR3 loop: CASSVSLELNTEAFF. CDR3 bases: TGTGCCAGCAGCGTATCTTTGGAATTGAACACTGAAGCTTTCTTT.

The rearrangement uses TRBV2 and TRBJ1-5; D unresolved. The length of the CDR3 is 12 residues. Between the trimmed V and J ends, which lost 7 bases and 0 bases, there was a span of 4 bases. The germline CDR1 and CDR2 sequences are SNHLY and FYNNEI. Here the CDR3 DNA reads TGTGCCAGCAAGGTTAGCAATCAGCCCCAGCATTTT. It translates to CASKVSNQPQHF.

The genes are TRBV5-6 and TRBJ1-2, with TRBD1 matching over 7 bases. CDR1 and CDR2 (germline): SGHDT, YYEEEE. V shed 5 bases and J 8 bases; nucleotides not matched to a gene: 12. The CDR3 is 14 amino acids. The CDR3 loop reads CASSFETGFGGYTF. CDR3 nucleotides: TGTGCCAGCAGTTTCGAGACAGGGTTTGGAGGCTACACCTTC.

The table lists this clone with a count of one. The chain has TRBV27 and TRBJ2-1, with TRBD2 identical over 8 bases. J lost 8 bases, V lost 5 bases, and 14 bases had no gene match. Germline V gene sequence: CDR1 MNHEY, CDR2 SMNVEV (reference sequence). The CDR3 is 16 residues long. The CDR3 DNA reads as TGTGCCAGCAGTCCCCCGCGTGAGCGGGAGCGTCATGAGCAGTTCTTC. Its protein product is CASSPPRERERHEQFF.

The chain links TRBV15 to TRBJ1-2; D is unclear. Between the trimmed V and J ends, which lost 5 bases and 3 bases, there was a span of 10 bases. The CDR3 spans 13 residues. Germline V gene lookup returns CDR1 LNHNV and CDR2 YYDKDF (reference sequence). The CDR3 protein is CATSPGRDYGYTF. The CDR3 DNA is TGTGCCACCAGCCCCGGGCGGGACTATGGCTACACCTTC.

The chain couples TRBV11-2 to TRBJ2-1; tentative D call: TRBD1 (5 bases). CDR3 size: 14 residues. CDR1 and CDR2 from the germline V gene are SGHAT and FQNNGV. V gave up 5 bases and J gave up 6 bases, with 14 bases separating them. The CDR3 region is CASSPRRQFNEQFF. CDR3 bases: TGTGCCAGCAGCCCGCGGAGACAGTTCAATGAGCAGTTCTTC.

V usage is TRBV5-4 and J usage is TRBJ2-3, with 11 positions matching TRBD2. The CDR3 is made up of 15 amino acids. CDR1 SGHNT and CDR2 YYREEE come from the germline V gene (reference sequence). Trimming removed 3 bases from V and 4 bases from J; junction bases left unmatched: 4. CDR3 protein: CASSSVLAGADTQYF. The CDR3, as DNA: TGTGCCAGCAGCTCTGTACTAGCGGGAGCAGATACGCAGTATTTT.

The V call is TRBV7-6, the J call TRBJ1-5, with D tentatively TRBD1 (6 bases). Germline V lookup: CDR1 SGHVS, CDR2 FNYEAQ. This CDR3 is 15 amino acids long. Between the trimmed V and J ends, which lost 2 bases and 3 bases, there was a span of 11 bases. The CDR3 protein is CASSLRRGINQPQHF. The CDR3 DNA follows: TGTGCCAGCAGCTTACGCAGGGGTATCAATCAGCCCCAGCATTTT.

The CDR3 protein is CASSLRAGYGYTF. The DNA for the CDR3 is TGTGCCAGCAGCTTGAGGGCGGGTTATGGCTACACCTTC. J is TRBJ1-2 and V is TRBV5-6; D gene ambiguous. The ends were cut back, 1 base at V and 5 bases at J, with 9 bases in the middle. Per germline, CDR1 SGHDT and CDR2 YYEEEE. The CDR3 covers 13 residues. Full variable domain (missing parts from reference TRBV5-6 and TRBJ1-2): DAGVTQSPTHLIKTRGQQVTLRCSPKSGHDTVSWYQQALGQGPQFIFQYYEEEERQRGNFPDRFSGHQFPNYSSELNVNALLLGDSALYLCASSLRAGYGYTFGSGTRLTVV.

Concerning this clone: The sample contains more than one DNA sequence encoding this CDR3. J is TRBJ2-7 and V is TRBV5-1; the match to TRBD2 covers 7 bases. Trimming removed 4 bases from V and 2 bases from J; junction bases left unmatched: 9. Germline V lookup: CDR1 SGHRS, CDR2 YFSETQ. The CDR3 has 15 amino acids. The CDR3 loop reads CASSQVAGTTYEQYF. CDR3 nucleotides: TGCGCCAGCAGCCAAGTAGCGGGTACAACCTACGAGCAGTACTTC. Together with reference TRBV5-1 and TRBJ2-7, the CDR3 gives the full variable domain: KAGVTQTPRYLIKTRGQQVTLSCSPISGHRSVSWYQQTPGQGLQFLFEYFSETQRNKGNFPGRFSGRQFSNSRSEMNVSTLELGDSALYLCASSQVAGTTYEQYFGPGTRLTVT.

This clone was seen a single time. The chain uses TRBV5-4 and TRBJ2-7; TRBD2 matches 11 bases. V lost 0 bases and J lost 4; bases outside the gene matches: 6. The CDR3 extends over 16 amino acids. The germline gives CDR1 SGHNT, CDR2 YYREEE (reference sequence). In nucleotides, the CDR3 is TGTGCCAGCAGCTTGGGGGGACTAGCGGTCGGTTACGAGCAGTACTTC. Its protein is CASSLGGLAVGYEQYF.

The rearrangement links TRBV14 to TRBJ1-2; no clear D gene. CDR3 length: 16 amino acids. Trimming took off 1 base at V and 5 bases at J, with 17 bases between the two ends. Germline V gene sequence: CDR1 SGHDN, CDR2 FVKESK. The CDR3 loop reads CASSQVGPSGVYGYTF. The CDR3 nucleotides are TGTGCCAGCAGCCAAGTAGGACCCTCTGGTGTTTATGGCTACACCTTC.

The CDR3 nucleotides are TGTGCAAGTCGCTTAGCCGAGTACATTTGGACTAGCGGGAGCCATGAGCAGTTCTTC. Protein sequence: CASRLAEYIWTSGSHEQFF. The rearrangement links TRBV12-2 to TRBJ2-1; the D segment call TRBD2 is taken from the table without a DNA check. TRBV12-2 is annotated as a pseudogene. The CDR3 loop spans 19 amino acids.

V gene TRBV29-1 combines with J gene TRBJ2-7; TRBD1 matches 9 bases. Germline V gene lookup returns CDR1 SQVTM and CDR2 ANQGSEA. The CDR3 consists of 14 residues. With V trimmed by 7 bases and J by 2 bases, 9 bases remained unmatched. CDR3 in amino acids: CSARPGTGTYEQYF. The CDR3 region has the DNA TGCAGCGCGCGCCCGGGGACAGGGACCTACGAGCAGTACTTC.

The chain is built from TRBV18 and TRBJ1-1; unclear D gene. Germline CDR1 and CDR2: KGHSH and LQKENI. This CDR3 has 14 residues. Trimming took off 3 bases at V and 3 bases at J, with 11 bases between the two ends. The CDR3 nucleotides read TGTGCCAGCTCACCCCTGACTATAGACACTGAAGCTTTCTTT. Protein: CASSPLTIDTEAFF.

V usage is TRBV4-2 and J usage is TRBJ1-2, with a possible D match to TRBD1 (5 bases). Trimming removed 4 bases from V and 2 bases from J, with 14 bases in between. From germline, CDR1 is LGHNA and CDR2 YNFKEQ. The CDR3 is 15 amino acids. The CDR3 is CASSPGRDPNYGYTF. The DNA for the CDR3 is TGTGCCAGCAGCCCGGGACGGGACCCCAACTATGGCTACACCTTC.

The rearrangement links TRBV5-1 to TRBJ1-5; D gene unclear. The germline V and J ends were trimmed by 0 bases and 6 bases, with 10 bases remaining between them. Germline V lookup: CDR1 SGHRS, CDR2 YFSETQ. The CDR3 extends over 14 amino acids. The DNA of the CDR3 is TGCGCCAGCAGCTTGGTAGGTGGTCGTCAGCCCCAGCATTTT. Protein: CASSLVGGRQPQHF.

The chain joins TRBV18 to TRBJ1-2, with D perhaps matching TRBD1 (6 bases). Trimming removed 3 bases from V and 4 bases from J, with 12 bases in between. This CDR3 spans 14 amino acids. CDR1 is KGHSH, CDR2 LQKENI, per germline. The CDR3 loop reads CASSPPQGAYGYTF. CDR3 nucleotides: TGTGCCAGCTCACCTCCACAGGGTGCCTATGGCTACACCTTC.

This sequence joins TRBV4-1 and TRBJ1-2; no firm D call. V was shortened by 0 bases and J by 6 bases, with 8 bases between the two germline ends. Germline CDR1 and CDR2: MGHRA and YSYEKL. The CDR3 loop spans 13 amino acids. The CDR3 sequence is CASSQEPRDGYTF. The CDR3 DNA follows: TGCGCCAGCAGCCAAGAACCCCGGGATGGCTACACCTTC.

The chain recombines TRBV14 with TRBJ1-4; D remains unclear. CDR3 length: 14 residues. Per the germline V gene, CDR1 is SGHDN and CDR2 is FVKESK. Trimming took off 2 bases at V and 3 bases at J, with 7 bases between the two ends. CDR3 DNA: TGTGCCAGCAGCCAACAACTCGCTAATGAAAAACTGTTTTTT. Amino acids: CASSQQLANEKLFF.

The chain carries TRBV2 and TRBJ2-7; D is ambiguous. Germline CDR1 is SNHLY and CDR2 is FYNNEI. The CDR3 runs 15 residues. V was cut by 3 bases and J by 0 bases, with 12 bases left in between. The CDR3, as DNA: TGTGCCAGCAGTGATGGATGGCAGGCCTCCTACGAGCAGTACTTC. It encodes CASSDGWQASYEQYF.

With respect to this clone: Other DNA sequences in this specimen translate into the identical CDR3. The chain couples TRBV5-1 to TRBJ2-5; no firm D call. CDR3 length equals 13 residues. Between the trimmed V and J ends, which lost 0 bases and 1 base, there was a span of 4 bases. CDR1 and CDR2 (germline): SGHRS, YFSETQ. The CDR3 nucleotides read TGCGCCAGCAGCTTGGGGAGCCAAGAGACCCAGTACTTC. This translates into CASSLGSQETQYF.

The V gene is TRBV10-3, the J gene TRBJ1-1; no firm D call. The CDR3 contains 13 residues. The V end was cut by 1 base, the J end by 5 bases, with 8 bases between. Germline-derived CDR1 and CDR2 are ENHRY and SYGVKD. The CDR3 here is CAISEYEGTEAFF. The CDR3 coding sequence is TGTGCCATCAGTGAGTATGAAGGGACTGAAGCTTTCTTT.

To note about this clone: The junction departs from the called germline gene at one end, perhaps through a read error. The CDR3 sequence is CASSYSRANVLTF. For the CDR3, the DNA is TGTGCCAGCAGTTACTCTCGGGCCAACGTCCTGACTTTC. The chain couples TRBV6-5 to TRBJ2-6; D call uncertain. Germline V gene data show CDR1 as MNHEY and CDR2 as SVGAGI. The CDR3 consists of 13 residues.

The CDR3 region is CASSPRPVAGNTIYF. The CDR3 DNA follows: TGTGCCAGCAGCCCCCGTCCAGTCGCTGGAAACACCATATATTTT. This chain uses TRBV9 with TRBJ1-3; no firm D call. V was clipped by 4 bases and J by 2 bases, with 13 bases between them. The CDR3 totals 15 residues. The germline V gene encodes CDR1 SGDLS and CDR2 YYNGEE.

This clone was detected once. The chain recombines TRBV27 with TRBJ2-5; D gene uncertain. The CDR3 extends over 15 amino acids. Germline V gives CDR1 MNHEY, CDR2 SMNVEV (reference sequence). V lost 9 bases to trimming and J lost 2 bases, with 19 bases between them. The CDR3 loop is CARLLRRVTQETQYF. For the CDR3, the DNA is TGTGCCAGACTTTTAAGGAGAGTAACTCAAGAGACCCAGTACTTC.

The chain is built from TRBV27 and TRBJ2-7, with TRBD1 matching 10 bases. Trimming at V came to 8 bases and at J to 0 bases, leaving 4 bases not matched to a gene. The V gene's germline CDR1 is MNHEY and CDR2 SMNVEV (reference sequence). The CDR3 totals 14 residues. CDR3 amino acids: CASRDRGSSYEQYF. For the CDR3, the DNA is TGTGCCAGCCGGGACAGGGGTTCCTCCTACGAGCAGTACTTC.